This T cell receptor beta chain is from a study of blood T cell repertoires in COVID-19. Study in general: Sites across the United States, Italy and Spain contributed samples from acute and convalescent COVID-19.

Germline V gene lookup returns CDR1 SGHRS and CDR2 YFSETQ. The CDR3 runs 14 residues. V was clipped by 4 bases and J by 10 bases; unmatched bases: 12. Original handling: Reference gene primer amplification gave nucleated cell count estimates. Measured with immunoSEQ multiplex PCR; TCRdb has only the in-frame clones, and not every one. Clone size and the V and J calls come from that table; the DNA yielded D and trimming. The data hold approximately 310,000 clones, with approximately 89% observed a single time. V usage is TRBV5-1 and J usage is TRBJ1-1; 8 positions agree with TRBD1. The source is a woman in her 50s who had recovered from COVID-19. Material for sequencing was peripheral blood. The CDR3 coding sequence is TGCGCCAGCAGCGAGGTTGGCAGGGGGCGTCCAGCTTTCTTT. Translated: CASSEVGRGRPAFF. Based on the CDR3 plus reference TRBV5-1 and TRBJ1-1, the full variable domain is KAGVTQTPRYLIKTRGQQVTLSCSPISGHRSVSWYQQTPGQGLQFLFEYFSETQRNKGNFPGRFSGRQFSNSRSEMNVSTLELGDSALYLCASSEVGRGRPAFFGQGTRLTVV.